The present T cell receptor (beta chain) was sequenced within a study of blood T cell repertoires in COVID-19. For the study at large: Collection of acute and convalescent COVID-19 samples took place in the United States, Italy and Spain. PBMCs, B-cell-depleted T cells, or T cells were the source of the cDNA or gDNA that made up the material.

Germline V lookup: CDR1 KGHSH, CDR2 LQKENI. V dropped 3 bases and J dropped 6 bases, with 11 bases sitting between them. The CDR3 runs 14 residues. Methods used by the authors: Amplification of reference gene primers was used by the study to estimate nucleated cell counts. Profiled with immunoSEQ multiplex PCR; TCRdb holds only in-frame clones, not every one. V and J calls and clone size come straight from that table; D and trimming were deduced from the DNA. In the table there are about 220,000 clones, approximately 84% of which are singletons. The V and J genes are TRBV18 and TRBJ2-2; the D gene is possibly TRBD1 (5 bases). The sequenced sample consisted of peripheral blood. The clonotype was recovered from a woman in her thirties who had recovered from COVID-19. Here the CDR3 DNA reads TGTGCCAGCTCACCCCCCACGACAGCCGGGGAGCTGTTTTTT. As protein: CASSPPTTAGELFF.